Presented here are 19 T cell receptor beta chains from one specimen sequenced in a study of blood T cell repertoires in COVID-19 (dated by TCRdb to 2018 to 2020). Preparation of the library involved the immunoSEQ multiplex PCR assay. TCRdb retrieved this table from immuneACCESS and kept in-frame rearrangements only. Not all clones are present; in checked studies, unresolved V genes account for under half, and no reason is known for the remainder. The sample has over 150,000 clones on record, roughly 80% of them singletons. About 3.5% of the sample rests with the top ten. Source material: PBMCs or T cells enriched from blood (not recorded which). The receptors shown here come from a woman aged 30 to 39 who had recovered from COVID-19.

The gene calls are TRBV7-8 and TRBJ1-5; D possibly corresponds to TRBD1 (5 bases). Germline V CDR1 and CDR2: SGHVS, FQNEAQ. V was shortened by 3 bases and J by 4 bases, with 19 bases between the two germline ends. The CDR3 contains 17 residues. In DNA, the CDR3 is TGTGCCAGCAGCTTCAACTCCTGGGACTCCTTTAATCAGCCCCAGCATTTT. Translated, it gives CASSFNSWDSFNQPQHF.

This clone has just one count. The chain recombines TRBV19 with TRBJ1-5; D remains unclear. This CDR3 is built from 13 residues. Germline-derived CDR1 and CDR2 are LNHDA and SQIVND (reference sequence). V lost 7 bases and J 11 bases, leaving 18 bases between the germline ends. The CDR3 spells CASTVGGGLAQHF. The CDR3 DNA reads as TGTGCCAGTACCGTGGGCGGCGGACTGGCCCAGCATTTT. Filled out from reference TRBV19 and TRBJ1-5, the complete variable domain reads DGGITQSPKYLFRKEGQNVTLSCEQNLNHDAMYWYRQDPGQGLRLIYYSQIVNDFQKGDIAEGYSVSREKKESFPLTVTSAQKNPTAFYLCASTVGGGLAQHFGDGTRLSIL.

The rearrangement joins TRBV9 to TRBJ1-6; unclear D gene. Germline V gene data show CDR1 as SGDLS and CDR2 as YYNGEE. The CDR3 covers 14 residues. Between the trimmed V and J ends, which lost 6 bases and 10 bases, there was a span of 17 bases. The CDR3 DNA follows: TGTGCCAGCACGGGTAGCGGGGTAGGCTCACCCCTCCACTTT. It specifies CASTGSGVGSPLHF.

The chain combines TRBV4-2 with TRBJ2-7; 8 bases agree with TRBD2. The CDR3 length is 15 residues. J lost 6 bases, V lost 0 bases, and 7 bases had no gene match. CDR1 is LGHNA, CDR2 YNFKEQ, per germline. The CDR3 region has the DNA TGTGCCAGCAGCCAAGATCCCGGGGGGGTCGCCGAGCAGTACTTC. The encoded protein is CASSQDPGGVAEQYF.

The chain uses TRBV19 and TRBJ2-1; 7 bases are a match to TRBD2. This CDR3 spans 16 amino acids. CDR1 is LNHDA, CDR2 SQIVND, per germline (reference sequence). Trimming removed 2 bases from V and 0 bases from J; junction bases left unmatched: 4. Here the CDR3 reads CASSITSGISYNEQFF. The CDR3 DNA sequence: TGTGCCAGTAGTATAACCAGCGGGATCTCCTACAATGAGCAGTTCTTC.

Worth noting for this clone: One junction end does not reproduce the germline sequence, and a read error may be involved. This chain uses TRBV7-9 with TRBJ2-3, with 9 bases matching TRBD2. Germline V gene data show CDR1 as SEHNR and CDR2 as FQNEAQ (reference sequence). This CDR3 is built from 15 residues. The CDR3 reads CASSRTSESTETQYF. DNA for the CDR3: TGTGCCAGCAGCCGGACTAGCGAAAGCACAGAAACGCAGTATTTT.

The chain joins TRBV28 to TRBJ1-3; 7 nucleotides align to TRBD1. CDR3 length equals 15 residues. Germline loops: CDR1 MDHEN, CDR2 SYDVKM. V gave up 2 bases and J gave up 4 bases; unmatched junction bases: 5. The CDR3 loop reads CASSLTTGVGNTIYF. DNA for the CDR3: TGTGCCAGCAGTTTAACTACAGGGGTCGGAAACACCATATATTTT.

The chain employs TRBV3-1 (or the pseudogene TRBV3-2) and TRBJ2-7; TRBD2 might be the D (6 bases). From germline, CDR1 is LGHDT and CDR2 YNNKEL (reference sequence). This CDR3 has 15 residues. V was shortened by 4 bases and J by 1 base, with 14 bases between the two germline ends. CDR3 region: CASSPLSGRSYEQYF. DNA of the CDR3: TGTGCCAGCAGCCCTCTTAGCGGACGGTCCTACGAGCAGTACTTC.

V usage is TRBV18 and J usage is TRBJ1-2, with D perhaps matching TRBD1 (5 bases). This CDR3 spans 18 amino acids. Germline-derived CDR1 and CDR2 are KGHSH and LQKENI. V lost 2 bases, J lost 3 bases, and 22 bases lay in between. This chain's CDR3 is CASSPYPIGQGGDYGYTF. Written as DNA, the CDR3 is TGTGCCAGCTCACCATATCCCATCGGGCAGGGTGGCGACTATGGCTACACCTTC.

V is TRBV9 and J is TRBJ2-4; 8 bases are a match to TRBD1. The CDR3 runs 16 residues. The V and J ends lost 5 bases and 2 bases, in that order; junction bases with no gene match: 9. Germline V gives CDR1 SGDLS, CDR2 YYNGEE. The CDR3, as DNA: TGTGCCAGCAGTCCAGGGGGCACGGGGACCAAAAACATTCAGTACTTC. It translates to CASSPGGTGTKNIQYF.

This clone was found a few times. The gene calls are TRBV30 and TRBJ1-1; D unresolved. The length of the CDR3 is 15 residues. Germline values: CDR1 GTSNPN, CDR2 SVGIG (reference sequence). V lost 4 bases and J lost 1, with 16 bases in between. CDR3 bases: TGTGCCTGGATATGGTTGGAGGGAGCGAACACTGAAGCTTTCTTT. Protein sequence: CAWIWLEGANTEAFF.

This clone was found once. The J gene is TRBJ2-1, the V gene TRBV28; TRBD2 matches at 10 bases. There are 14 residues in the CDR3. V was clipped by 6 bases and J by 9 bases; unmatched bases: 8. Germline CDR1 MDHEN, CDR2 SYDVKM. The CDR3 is CASRPTSGKSEQFF. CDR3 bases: TGTGCCAGCAGGCCCACTAGCGGGAAGAGTGAGCAGTTCTTC.

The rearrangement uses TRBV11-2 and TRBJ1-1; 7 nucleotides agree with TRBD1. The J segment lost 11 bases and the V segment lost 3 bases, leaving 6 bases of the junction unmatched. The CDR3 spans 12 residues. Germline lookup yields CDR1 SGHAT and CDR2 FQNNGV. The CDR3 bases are TGTGCCAGCAGCTTCCATTCGACAGGGGCTTTCTTT. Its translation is CASSFHSTGAFF.

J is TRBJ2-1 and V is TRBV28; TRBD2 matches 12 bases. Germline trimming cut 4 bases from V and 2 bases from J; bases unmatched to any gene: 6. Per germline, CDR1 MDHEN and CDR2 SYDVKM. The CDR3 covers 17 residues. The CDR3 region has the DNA TGTGCCAGCAGTTCCCCCGCTAGCGGGGGGGCCTACAATGAGCAGTTCTTC. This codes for CASSSPASGGAYNEQFF.

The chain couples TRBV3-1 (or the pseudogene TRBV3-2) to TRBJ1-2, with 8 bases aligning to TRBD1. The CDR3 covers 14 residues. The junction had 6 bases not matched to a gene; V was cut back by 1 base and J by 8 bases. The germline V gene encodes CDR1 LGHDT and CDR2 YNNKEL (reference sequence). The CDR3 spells CASSQGTTGVGYTF. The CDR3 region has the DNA TGTGCCAGCAGCCAAGGGACGACAGGGGTGGGCTACACCTTC.

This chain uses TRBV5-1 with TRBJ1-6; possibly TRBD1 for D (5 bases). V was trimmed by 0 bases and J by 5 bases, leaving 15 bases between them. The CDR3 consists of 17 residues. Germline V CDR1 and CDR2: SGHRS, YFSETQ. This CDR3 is CASSLVPRGENNSPLHF. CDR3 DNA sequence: TGCGCCAGCAGCTTGGTTCCCCGGGGGGAAAATAATTCACCCCTCCACTTT. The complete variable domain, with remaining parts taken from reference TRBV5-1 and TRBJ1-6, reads KAGVTQTPRYLIKTRGQQVTLSCSPISGHRSVSWYQQTPGQGLQFLFEYFSETQRNKGNFPGRFSGRQFSNSRSEMNVSTLELGDSALYLCASSLVPRGENNSPLHFGNGTRLTVT.

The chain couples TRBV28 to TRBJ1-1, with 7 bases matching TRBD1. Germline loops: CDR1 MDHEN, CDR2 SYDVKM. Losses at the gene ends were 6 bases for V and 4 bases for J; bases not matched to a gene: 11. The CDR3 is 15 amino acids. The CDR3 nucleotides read TGTGCCAGCAGGCCGGGACAGTTATGGGCCACTGAAGCTTTCTTT. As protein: CASRPGQLWATEAFF.

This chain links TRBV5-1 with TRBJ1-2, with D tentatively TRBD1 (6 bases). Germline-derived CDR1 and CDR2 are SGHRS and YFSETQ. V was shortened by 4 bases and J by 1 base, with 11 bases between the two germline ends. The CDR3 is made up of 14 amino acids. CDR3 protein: CASSPGDNNYGYTF. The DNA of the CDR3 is TGCGCCAGCAGCCCAGGGGACAATAACTATGGCTACACCTTC.

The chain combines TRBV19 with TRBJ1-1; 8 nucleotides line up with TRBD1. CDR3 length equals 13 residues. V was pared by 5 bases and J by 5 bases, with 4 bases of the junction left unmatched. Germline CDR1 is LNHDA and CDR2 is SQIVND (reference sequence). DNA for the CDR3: TGTGCCAGTAGTCCTGACAGGGGAACTGAAGCTTTCTTT. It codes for CASSPDRGTEAFF.